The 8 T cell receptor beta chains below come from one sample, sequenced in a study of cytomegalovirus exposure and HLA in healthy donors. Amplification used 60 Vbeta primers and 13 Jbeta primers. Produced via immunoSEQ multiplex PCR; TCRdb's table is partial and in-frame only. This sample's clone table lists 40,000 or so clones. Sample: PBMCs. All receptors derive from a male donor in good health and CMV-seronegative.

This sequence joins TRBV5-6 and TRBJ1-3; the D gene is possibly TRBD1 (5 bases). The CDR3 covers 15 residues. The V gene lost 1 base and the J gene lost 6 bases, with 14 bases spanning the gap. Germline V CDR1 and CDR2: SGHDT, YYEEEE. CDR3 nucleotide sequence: TGTGCCAGCAGCTTGTTCTCGACAGCGTCAAACACCATATATTTT. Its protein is CASSLFSTASNTIYF.

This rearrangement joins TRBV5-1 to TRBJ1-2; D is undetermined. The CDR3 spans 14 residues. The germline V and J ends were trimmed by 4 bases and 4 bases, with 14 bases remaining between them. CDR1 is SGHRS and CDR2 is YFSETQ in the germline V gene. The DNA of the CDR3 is TGCGCCAGCAGCACAAACAGTTTTAGCTATGGCTACACCTTC. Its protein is CASSTNSFSYGYTF.

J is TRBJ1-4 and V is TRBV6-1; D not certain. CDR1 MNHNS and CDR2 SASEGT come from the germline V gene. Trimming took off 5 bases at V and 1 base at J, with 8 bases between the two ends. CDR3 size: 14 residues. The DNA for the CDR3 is TGTGCCAGCAGTAGAGGGAGAACTAATGAAAAACTGTTTTTT. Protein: CASSRGRTNEKLFF.

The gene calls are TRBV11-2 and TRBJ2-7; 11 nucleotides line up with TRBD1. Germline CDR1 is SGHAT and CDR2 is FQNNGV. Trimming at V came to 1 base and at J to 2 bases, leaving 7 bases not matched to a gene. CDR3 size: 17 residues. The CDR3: CASSLGTGGERTYEQYF. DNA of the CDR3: TGTGCCAGCAGCTTAGGGACAGGGGGCGAAAGGACCTACGAGCAGTACTTC.

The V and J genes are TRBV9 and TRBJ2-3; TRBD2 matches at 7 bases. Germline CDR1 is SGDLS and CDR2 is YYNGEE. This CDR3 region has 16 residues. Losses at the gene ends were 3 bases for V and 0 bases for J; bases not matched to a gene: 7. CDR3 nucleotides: TGTGCCAGCAGCGCCGGGAGCGGGGCTAGCACAGATACGCAGTATTTT. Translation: CASSAGSGASTDTQYF.

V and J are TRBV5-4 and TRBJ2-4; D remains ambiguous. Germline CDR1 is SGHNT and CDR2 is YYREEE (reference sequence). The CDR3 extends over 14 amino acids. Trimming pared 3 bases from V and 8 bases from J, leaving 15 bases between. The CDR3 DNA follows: TGTGCCAGCAGCTCCGGGTCTCCTCTAGACATTCAGTACTTC. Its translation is CASSSGSPLDIQYF. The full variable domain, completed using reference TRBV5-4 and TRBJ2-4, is ETGVTQSPTHLIKTRGQQVTLRCSSQSGHNTVSWYQQALGQGPQFIFQYYREEENGRGNFPPRFSGLQFPNYSSELNVNALELDDSALYLCASSSGSPLDIQYFGAGTRLSVL.

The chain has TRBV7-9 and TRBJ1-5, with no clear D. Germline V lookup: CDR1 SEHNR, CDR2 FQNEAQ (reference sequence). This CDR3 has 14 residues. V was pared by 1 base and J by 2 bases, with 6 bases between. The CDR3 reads CASSLVAGNQPQHF. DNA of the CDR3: TGTGCCAGCAGCTTAGTTGCAGGCAATCAGCCCCAGCATTTT.

The CDR3 region has the DNA TGTGCCAGTAGTGACAGGGCCGGAGGGGGATACGAGCAGTACTTC. As protein: CASSDRAGGGYEQYF. V and J are TRBV19 and TRBJ2-7; tentative D call: TRBD1 (7 bases). The CDR3 loop spans 15 amino acids. Germline V gene data show CDR1 as LNHDA and CDR2 as SQIVND (reference sequence). V gave up 5 bases and J gave up 4 bases, with 18 bases separating them.